Reported below is one T cell receptor beta chain. Seattle patients were enrolled during active infection and followed longitudinally. This specimen belongs to a study of blood T cell repertoires in COVID-19. Looking at the study overall: Samples taken during acute and convalescent COVID-19 were collected in the United States, Italy and Spain. T cells, B-cell-depleted T cells, or PBMCs supplied cDNA or gDNA.

V trimming: 3 bases; J trimming: 4 bases; junction bases outside the gene matches: 5. Germline V gene lookup returns CDR1 ENHRY and CDR2 SYGVKD. CDR3 length: 15 residues. Measured with immunoSEQ multiplex PCR; TCRdb has only the in-frame clones, and not every one. This sample yields 250,000 to 400,000 clones, of which roughly 90% are seen a single time; less than 3.5% belongs to the top ten. The sample comprised peripheral blood. This TCR was recovered from a woman aged 30 to 39 with COVID-19, enrolled during active disease. The chain is built from TRBV10-3 and TRBJ2-5; TRBD1 matches at 10 bases. As DNA, the CDR3 is TGTGCCATCAGTGAAAGACAGGGGGCGAGAGAGACCCAGTACTTC. Residues: CAISERQGARETQYF.